The 6 T cell receptor beta chains reported below all come from one sample, sequenced in a study of blood T cell repertoires in COVID-19. The data were produced by immunoSEQ multiplex PCR, yet TCRdb's version contains in-frame clones alone and is incomplete. The table includes about 240,000 clones, around 88% detected once. The specimen sequenced was peripheral blood. These receptors originate from a woman in her twenties or thirties who had recovered from COVID-19.

The chain combines TRBV4-1 with TRBJ1-6; D possibly corresponds to TRBD1 (6 bases). The CDR3 is 15 residues long. V was cut by 4 bases and J by 10 bases, with 17 bases left in between. In germline, CDR1 is MGHRA, CDR2 YSYEKL. CDR3 in DNA: TGCGCCAGCAGCCCGCAGACAGGTCCGGGGTCACCCCTCCACTTT. Protein: CASSPQTGPGSPLHF.

This clone was counted once. The genes are TRBV5-1 and TRBJ1-6; 8 bases fit TRBD1. V trimming: 3 bases; J trimming: 7 bases; junction bases outside the gene matches: 3. CDR3 length equals 14 residues. Germline values: CDR1 SGHRS, CDR2 YFSETQ. CDR3 in amino acids: CASSSDRANSPLHF. Here the CDR3 DNA reads TGCGCCAGCAGCTCGGACAGGGCAAATTCACCCCTCCACTTT.

In its sample, this clone was seen a few times. The chain employs TRBV5-5 and TRBJ1-5, with D uncertain. Germline V gene sequence: CDR1 SGHKS, CDR2 YYEKEE (reference sequence). The CDR3 runs 16 residues. The V and J ends lost 4 bases and 0 bases respectively, with 14 bases between them. CDR3 DNA: TGTGCCAGCAGCCGCCGGCAGGAGGATAGCAATCAGCCCCAGCATTTT. Translation: CASSRRQEDSNQPQHF.

In DNA form, the CDR3 reads TGCGCCAGCAGCTTGTCAGCGGGGGCGGAGAATGAGCAGTTCTTC. Its protein product is CASSLSAGAENEQFF. The chain couples TRBV5-1 to TRBJ2-1, with 8 nucleotides matching TRBD2. Germline CDR1 SGHRS, CDR2 YFSETQ. This CDR3 contains 15 residues. J lost 7 bases, V lost 1 base, and 7 bases had no gene match.

The V call is TRBV6-5, the J call TRBJ1-6, with 8 bases fitting TRBD1. The CDR3 runs 14 residues. The junction had 1 base not matched to a gene; V was cut back by 2 bases and J by 7 bases. Germline V gene lookup returns CDR1 MNHEY and CDR2 SVGAGI. CDR3 region: CASSYQGANSPLHF. The CDR3 DNA reads as TGTGCCAGCAGTTACCAGGGGGCGAATTCACCCCTCCACTTT.

The chain is built from TRBV4-2 and TRBJ2-5, with D perhaps matching TRBD1 (7 bases). Germline V lookup: CDR1 LGHNA, CDR2 YNFKEQ. With 4 bases removed from V and 4 bases from J, the gap between germline ends came to 19 bases. There are 16 residues in the CDR3. The CDR3 sequence: CASSRQEGTGAETQYF. CDR3 coding DNA: TGTGCCAGCAGCCGTCAGGAGGGTACAGGGGCAGAGACCCAGTACTTC.